The T cell receptor beta chain under discussion was sequenced for a study of T cell repertoires in cytomegalovirus infection. Study summary: CMV infection and matching HLA type were both indicated by public TCR beta signatures.

This clonotype was observed many times. Its antigen is undetermined. Germline V lookup: CDR1 KGHSH, CDR2 LQKENI. The CDR3 runs 13 residues. V lost 1 base and J lost 5, with 8 bases in between. Findings of the study overall: Carriers of CMV plus the relevant HLA were identified by cumulative public TCR beta family frequency. HLA-C-restricted CMV-specific TCR beta clonotypes prevailed in the ex vivo response.

TCRdb reanalysed the reads using MiXCR and keeps one entry per CDR3 protein. Here the sample spans 130,000 or so distinct CDR3 sequences, about 6% being singletons. The rearrangement uses TRBV18 and TRBJ2-5, with D unclear. The clonotype comes from a human donor in good health (CMV status not recorded). Some clones in this sample may be carry-over from other donors' samples. Sequenced: PBMCs. The CDR3 region is CASSPQGLETQYF. CDR3 nucleotide sequence: TGTGCCAGCTCACCACAGGGTTTGGAGACCCAGTACTTC.